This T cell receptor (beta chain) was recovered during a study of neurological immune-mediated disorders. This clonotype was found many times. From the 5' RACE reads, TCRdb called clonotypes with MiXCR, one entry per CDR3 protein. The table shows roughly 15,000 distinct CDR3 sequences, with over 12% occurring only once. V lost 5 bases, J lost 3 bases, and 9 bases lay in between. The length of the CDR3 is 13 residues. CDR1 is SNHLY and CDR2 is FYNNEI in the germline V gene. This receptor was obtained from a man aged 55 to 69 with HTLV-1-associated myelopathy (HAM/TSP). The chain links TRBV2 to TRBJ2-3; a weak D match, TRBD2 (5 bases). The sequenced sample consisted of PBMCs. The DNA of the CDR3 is TGTGCCAGCAGTCTAGCAGGAACAGATACGCAGTATTTT. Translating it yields CASSLAGTDTQYF.